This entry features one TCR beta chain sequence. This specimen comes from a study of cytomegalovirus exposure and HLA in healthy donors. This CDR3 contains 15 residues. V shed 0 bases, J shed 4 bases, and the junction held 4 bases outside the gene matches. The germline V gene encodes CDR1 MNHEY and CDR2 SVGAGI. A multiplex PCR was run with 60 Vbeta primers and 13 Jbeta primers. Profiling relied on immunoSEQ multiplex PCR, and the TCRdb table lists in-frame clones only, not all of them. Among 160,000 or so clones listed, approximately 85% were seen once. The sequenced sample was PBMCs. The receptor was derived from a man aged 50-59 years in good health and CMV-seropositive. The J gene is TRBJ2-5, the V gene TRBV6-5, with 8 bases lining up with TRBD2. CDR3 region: CASSYSAGGRETQYF. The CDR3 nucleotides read TGTGCCAGCAGTTACTCGGCGGGAGGCCGAGAGACCCAGTACTTC.